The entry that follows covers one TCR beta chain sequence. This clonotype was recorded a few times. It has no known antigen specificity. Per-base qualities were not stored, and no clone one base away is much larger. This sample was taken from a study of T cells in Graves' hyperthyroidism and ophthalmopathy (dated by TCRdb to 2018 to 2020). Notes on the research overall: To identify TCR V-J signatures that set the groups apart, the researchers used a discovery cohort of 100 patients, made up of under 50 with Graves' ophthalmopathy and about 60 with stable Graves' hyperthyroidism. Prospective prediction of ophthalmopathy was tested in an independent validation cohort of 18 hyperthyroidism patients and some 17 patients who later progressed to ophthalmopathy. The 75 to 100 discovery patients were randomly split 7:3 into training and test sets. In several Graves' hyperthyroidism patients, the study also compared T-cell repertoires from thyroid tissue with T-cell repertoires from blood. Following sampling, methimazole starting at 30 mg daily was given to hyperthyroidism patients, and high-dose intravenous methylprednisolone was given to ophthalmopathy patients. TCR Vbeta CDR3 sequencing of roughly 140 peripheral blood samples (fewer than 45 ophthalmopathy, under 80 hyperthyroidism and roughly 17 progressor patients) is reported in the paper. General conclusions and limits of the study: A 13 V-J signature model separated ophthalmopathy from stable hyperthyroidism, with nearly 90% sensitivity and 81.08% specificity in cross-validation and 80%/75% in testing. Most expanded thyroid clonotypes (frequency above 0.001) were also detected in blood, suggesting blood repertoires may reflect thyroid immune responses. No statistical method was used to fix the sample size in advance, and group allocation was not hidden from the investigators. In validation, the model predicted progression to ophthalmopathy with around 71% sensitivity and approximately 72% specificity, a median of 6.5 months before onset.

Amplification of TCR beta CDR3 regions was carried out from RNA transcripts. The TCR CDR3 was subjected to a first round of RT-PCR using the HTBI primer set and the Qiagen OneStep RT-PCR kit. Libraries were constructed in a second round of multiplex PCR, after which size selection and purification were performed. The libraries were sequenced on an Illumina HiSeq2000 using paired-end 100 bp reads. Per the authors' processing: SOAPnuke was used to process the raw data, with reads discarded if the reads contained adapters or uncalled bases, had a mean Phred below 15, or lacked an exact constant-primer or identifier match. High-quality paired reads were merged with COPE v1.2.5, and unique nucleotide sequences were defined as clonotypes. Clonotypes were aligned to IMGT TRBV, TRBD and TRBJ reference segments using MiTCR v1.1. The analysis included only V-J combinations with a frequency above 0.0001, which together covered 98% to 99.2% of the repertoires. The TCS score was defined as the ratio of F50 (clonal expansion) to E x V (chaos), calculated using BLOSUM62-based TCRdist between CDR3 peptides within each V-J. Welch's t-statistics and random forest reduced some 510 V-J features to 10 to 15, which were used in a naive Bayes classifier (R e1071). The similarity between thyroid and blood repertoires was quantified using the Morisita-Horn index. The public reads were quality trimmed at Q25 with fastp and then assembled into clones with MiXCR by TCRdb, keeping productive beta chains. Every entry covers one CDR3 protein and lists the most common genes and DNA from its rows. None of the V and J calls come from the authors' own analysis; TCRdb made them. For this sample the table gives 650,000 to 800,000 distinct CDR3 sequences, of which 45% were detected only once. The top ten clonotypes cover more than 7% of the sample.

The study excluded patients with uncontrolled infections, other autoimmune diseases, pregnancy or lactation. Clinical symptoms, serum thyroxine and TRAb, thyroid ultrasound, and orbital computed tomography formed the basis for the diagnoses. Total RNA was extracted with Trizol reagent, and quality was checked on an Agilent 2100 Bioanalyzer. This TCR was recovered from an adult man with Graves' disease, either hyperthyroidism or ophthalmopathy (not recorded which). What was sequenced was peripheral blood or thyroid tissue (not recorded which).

The DNA sequence reads TGCAGTGCTAGTAGGGGACAGGGAGGTCAGCCCCAGCATTTT. This gives the protein CSASRGQGGQPQHF. The chain joins TRBV20-1 to TRBJ1-5; TRBD1 fits 9 bases in the junction. As encoded in the germline V gene (reference sequence), CDR1 is DFQATT while CDR2 is SNEGSKA. Trimming removed 3 bases from V and 6 bases from J; the gene matches leave 6 bases unexplained. Including the terminal cysteine and phenylalanine, the CDR3 comprises 14 residues. The read is trimmed to its CDR3 DNA, 42 bases read in frame from base 1.